A single sample is the source of the 8 T cell receptor beta chains below, sequenced in a study of blood T cell repertoires in COVID-19. Clones were read by immunoSEQ multiplex PCR, and TCRdb kept only the in-frame ones, dropping some. The data contain roughly 100,000 clones, around 74% of them singletons. Material: peripheral blood. Receptor source: a woman between 65 and 79 years old with acute or convalescent COVID-19.

The chain is built from TRBV7-6 and TRBJ2-7; 10 positions match TRBD1. Germline V lookup: CDR1 SGHVS, CDR2 FNYEAQ. The CDR3 loop spans 15 amino acids. The V and J ends lost 5 bases and 0 bases, in that order; junction bases with no gene match: 4. CDR3 nucleotides: TGTGCCAGCAGCCAGACAGGGGGCAGCTCCTACGAGCAGTACTTC. It codes for CASSQTGGSSYEQYF.

The DNA for the CDR3 is TGTGCCGTCCAAACTAGCGGGGGTACAGATACGCAGTATTTT. Its protein product is CAVQTSGGTDTQYF. V and J are TRBV6-5 and TRBJ2-3, with TRBD2 matching 11 bases. Germline assignment: CDR1 MNHEY and CDR2 SVGAGI. The CDR3 loop spans 14 amino acids. Germline trimming cut 11 bases from V and 3 bases from J; bases unmatched to any gene: 7.

The rearrangement links TRBV5-1 to TRBJ1-3, with D perhaps TRBD1 (5 bases). V lost 4 bases, J lost 4 bases, and 12 bases lay in between. The CDR3 extends over 14 amino acids. The germline CDR1 and CDR2 sequences are SGHRS and YFSETQ. CDR3 DNA: TGCGCCAGCAGCGCCAGGGTAGGCGGAAACACCATATATTTT. It codes for CASSARVGGNTIYF.

The chain carries TRBV19 and TRBJ2-1; TRBD2 matches 10 bases. The CDR3 runs to 15 residues. Germline lookup yields CDR1 LNHDA and CDR2 SQIVND (reference sequence). Losses at the gene ends were 2 bases for V and 7 bases for J; bases not matched to a gene: 5. CDR3 residues: CASSISGGVRNEQFF. The CDR3 bases are TGTGCCAGTAGTATAAGCGGGGGGGTACGAAATGAGCAGTTCTTC.

The V call is TRBV9, the J call TRBJ1-1, with 8 bases identical to TRBD1. The CDR3 extends over 17 amino acids. Germline loops: CDR1 SGDLS, CDR2 YYNGEE. With 5 bases clipped from V and 6 bases from J, the junction kept 18 bases outside the gene matches. In DNA, the CDR3 is TGTGCCAGCAGGTTTGTGTACGTAGGCCAGGGGGCCCCTGAAGCTTTCTTT. Protein sequence: CASRFVYVGQGAPEAFF.

The table lists this clone with a count of one. The chain carries TRBV5-6 and TRBJ2-5, with 8 bases lining up with TRBD1. After removal of 3 bases from V and 7 bases from J, the junction contained 8 bases not matched to a gene. Germline loops: CDR1 SGHDT, CDR2 YYEEEE. The CDR3 totals 14 residues. DNA for the CDR3: TGTGCCAGCAGCTCGAGGACAGGGTGGGGGACCCAGTACTTC. Protein product: CASSSRTGWGTQYF.

This clone came up once. The V and J genes are TRBV5-4 and TRBJ2-5; 7 bases match TRBD1. Trimming at V came to 4 bases and at J to 5 bases, leaving 5 bases not matched to a gene. Germline V gene lookup returns CDR1 SGHNT and CDR2 YYREEE (reference sequence). The CDR3 is made up of 13 amino acids. In DNA, the CDR3 is TGTGCCAGCAGCGCGACAGGGAAGGAGACCCAGTACTTC. Amino acid sequence: CASSATGKETQYF.

This clone was seen a few times. The chain carries TRBV3-1 (or the pseudogene TRBV3-2) and TRBJ1-2, with TRBD1 matching 10 bases. V lost 4 bases to trimming and J lost 1 base; unmatched junction nucleotides: 9. Germline V gives CDR1 LGHDT, CDR2 YNNKEL (reference sequence). This CDR3 comprises 17 residues. The CDR3 sequence: CASSLSGTGVLNYGYTF. CDR3 DNA sequence: TGTGCCAGCAGCCTCTCCGGGACAGGGGTTCTTAACTATGGCTACACCTTC.